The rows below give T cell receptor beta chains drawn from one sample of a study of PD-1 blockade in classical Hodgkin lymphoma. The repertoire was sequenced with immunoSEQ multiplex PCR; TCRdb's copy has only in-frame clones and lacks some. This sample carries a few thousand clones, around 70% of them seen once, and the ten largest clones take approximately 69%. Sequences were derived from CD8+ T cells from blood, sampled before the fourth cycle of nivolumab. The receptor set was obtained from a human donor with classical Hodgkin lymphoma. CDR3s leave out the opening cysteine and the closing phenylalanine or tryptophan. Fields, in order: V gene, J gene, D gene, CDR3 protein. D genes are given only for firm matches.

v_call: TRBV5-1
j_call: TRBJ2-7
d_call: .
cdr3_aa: ASSLWGRVGSEQY

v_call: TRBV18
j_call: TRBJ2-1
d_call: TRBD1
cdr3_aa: ASSPRGQALNEQF

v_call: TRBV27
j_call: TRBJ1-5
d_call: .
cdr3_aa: ASSFAGPSQPQH

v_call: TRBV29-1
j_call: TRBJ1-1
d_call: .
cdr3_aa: SVETENTEAF

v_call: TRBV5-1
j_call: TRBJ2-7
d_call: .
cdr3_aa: ASSLGHSLYEQY

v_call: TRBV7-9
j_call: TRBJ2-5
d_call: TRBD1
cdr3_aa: ASSFLGTGNQETQY

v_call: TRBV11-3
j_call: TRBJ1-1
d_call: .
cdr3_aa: ASSLGPGAEAF

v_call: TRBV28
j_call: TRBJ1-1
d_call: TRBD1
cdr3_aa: ASSWKGQGSTEAF

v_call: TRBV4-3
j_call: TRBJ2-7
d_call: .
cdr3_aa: ASSQGGPEGYEQY

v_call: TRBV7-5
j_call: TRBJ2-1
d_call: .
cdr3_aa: ASSGWDNEQF

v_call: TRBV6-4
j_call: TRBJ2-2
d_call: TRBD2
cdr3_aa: ASSELAGDTGELF

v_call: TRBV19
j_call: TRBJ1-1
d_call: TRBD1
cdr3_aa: ASTMGQTLTMNTEAF

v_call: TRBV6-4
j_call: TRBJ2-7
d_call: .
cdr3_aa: ASSEQRGSYEQY

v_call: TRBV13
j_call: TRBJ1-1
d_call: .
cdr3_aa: ASRVVGNTEAF

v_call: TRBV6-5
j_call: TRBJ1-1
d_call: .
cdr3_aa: ASSYGTVNTEAF

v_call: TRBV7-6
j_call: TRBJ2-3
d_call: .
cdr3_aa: ASSLLLAAGGTDTQY

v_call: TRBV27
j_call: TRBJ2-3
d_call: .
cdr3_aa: ASSLSTGGTLDTQY

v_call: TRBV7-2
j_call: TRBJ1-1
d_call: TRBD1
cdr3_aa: ASSLGDRVSF

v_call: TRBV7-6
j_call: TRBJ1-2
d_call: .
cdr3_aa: ASSNSPIYGYT

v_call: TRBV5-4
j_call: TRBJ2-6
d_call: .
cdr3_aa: ASSDSQSGANVLT

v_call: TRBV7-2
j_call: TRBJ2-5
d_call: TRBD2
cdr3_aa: ASSPSGETQY

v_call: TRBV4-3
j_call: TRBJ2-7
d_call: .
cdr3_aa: ASSQEPWQGNYEQY

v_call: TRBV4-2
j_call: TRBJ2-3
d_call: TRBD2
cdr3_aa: ASSQDLWTSLGDTQY

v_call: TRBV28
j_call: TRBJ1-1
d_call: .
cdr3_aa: ASSLSVLEAF

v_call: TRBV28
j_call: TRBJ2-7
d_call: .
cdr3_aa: ASSRHVGDYEQY

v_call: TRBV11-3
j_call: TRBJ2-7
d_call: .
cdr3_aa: ASSLAGWRHEQY

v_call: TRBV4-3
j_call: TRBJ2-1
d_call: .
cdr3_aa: ASSQEYWGAITNEQF

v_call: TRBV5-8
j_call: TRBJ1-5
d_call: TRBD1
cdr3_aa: ASSFRTGNQPQH

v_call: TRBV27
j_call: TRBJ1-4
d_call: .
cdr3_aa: ASSLLGPEKLF

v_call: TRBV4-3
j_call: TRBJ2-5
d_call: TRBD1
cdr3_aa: ASSQEGSGGSTQY

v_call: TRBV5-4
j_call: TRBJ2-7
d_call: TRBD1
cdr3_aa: ASSPRDRGYEQY

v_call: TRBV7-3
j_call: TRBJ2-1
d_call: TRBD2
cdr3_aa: ASSTHGLAGVDNEQF

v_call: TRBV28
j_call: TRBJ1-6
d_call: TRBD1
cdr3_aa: ASRPDRGSSPLH

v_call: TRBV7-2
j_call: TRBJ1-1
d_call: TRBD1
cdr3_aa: ASSPDRVVYTEAF

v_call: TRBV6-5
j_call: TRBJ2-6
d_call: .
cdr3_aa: ASSPFGANVLT

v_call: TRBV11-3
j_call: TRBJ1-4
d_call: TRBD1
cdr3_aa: ASSVRGSNEKLF